Listed here are 15 T cell receptor beta chains from one sample, sequenced in a study of T cells in Graves' hyperthyroidism and ophthalmopathy. TCR beta CDR3 sequences were amplified from RNA transcripts. HTBI primers drove first-round RT-PCR of the TCR CDR3. TCRdb passed the multiplex PCR reads through MiXCR, listing each CDR3 protein once. The data show 600,000 to 800,000 distinct CDR3 sequences, under 45% seen once. The sample consisted of blood. These receptors were taken from a woman between 40 and 55 years old with Graves' hyperthyroidism.

The chain couples TRBV19 to TRBJ1-5, with a possible D match to TRBD1 (5 bases). CDR1 is LNHDA, CDR2 SQIVND, per germline (reference sequence). Trimming cost V 3 bases and J 7 bases, with 10 bases left between them. This CDR3 is built from 13 residues. CDR3 bases: TGTGCCAGTAGTATTGAGGGGAAACAGCCCCAGCATTTT. It translates to CASSIEGKQPQHF. The variable domain in full, completed from reference TRBV19 and TRBJ1-5, reads DGGITQSPKYLFRKEGQNVTLSCEQNLNHDAMYWYRQDPGQGLRLIYYSQIVNDFQKGDIAEGYSVSREKKESFPLTVTSAQKNPTAFYLCASSIEGKQPQHFGDGTRLSIL.

J is TRBJ2-6 and V is TRBV19, with 7 nucleotides matching TRBD1. Germline lookup yields CDR1 LNHDA and CDR2 SQIVND (reference sequence). This CDR3 comprises 16 residues. The junction had 3 bases not matched to a gene; V was cut back by 4 bases and J by 0 bases. Here the CDR3 reads CASSRGQPSGANVLTF. CDR3 sequence (DNA): TGTGCCAGTAGTAGGGGACAGCCCTCTGGGGCCAACGTCCTGACTTTC.

This clonotype was seen many times. The genes are TRBV20-1 and TRBJ2-7, with TRBD2 identical over 14 bases. Germline V lookup: CDR1 DFQATT, CDR2 SNEGSKA (reference sequence). The CDR3 has 17 residues. V shed 1 base, J shed 3 bases, and the junction held 8 bases outside the gene matches. The CDR3 DNA follows: TGCAGTGCTAGAGTGGGACTAGCGGGAGAGGTACGCTACGAGCAGTACTTC. It is translated as CSARVGLAGEVRYEQYF.

This chain uses TRBV12-3 or TRBV12-4 with TRBJ2-2, with 8 bases identical to TRBD2. The CDR3 is 15 amino acids. J was trimmed by 2 bases and V by 6 bases; bases with no gene match: 5. This CDR3 is CASRAGADNTGELFF. In nucleotides, the CDR3 is TGTGCCAGCAGAGCGGGAGCGGATAACACCGGGGAGCTGTTTTTT.

This sequence joins TRBV7-3 and TRBJ1-1; a possible D gene is TRBD1 (6 bases). V lost 3 bases, J lost 6 bases, and 11 bases lay in between. The CDR3 covers 13 residues. Looked up from germline, CDR1 is SGHTA and CDR2 is FQGTGA. The CDR3 nucleotides read TGTGCCAGCAGCTTGGACAGCAACGCTGAAGCTTTCTTT. Translating gives CASSLDSNAEAFF.

This clonotype was seen at least ten times. The chain links TRBV2 to TRBJ1-5; possibly TRBD1 for D (5 bases). Trimming left V 1 base short and J 3 bases short, with 13 bases between. CDR1 and CDR2 (germline): SNHLY, FYNNEI. The CDR3 runs 16 residues. The CDR3 sequence: CASSEGGSVVNQPQHF. DNA of the CDR3: TGTGCCAGCAGTGAAGGGGGCTCTGTGGTCAATCAGCCCCAGCATTTT.

This clonotype was observed a handful of times. The chain recombines TRBV4-1 with TRBJ1-1; 8 nucleotides align to TRBD1. V lost 3 bases and J lost 11; bases outside the gene matches: 11. The germline gives CDR1 MGHRA, CDR2 YSYEKL. CDR3 length: 14 amino acids. The CDR3 is CASSHFGTGERAFF. In DNA, the CDR3 is TGCGCCAGCAGCCACTTTGGGACAGGAGAACGGGCTTTCTTT.

This chain uses TRBV4-1 with TRBJ2-7; TRBD1 matches 8 bases. This CDR3 region has 15 residues. V lost 3 bases, J lost 3 bases, and 7 bases stayed unmatched. Germline V CDR1 and CDR2: MGHRA, YSYEKL. CDR3 DNA sequence: TGCGCCAGCAGCCAGGGTCCAGGGGGCATCTACGAGCAGTACTTC. Its translation is CASSQGPGGIYEQYF.

CDR3 bases: TGCAGCGTCTCCAGGGGAAACTATGGCTACACCTTC. It codes for CSVSRGNYGYTF. The V and J genes are TRBV29-1 and TRBJ1-2; tentatively, D is TRBD1 (6 bases). Germline assignment: CDR1 SQVTM and CDR2 ANQGSEA. Trimming removed 6 bases from V and 2 bases from J, with 10 bases in between. The CDR3 is made up of 12 amino acids.

About this clonotype: The conserved closing phenylalanine or tryptophan is absent in this CDR3, likely reflecting a read error. The chain employs TRBV10-3 and TRBJ1-6; D call uncertain. Germline assignment: CDR1 ENHRY and CDR2 SYGVKD. CDR3 length: 11 amino acids. The CDR3 DNA follows: TGTGCCAGCAGTGGGGATTCACCCCTCCACCTT. Amino acids: CASSGDSPLHL.

This chain links TRBV2 with TRBJ2-1, with TRBD2 identical over 8 bases. Germline V gives CDR1 SNHLY, CDR2 FYNNEI. CDR3 size: 14 residues. Trimming removed 2 bases from V and 7 bases from J; junction bases left unmatched: 4. CDR3 sequence: CASSESSGRNEQFF. The CDR3 nucleotides read TGTGCCAGCAGTGAATCTAGCGGGCGGAATGAGCAGTTCTTC.

The V call is TRBV10-2, the J call TRBJ1-6; the D gene is possibly TRBD1 (5 bases). Trimming left V 10 bases short and J 8 bases short, with 15 bases between. The germline gives CDR1 WSHSY, CDR2 SAAADI. The CDR3 sequence is 13 residues long. The CDR3 sequence: CAINGTGDSPLHF. CDR3 sequence (DNA): TGCGCCATCAACGGGACCGGGGATTCACCCCTCCACTTT.

The table lists this clonotype with many counts. Its ends do not fully match the called genes, so a read error is possible. V and J are TRBV29-1 and TRBJ2-7; tentative D call: TRBD2 (6 bases). In germline, CDR1 is SQVTM, CDR2 ANQGSEA. This CDR3 is built from 15 residues. The CDR3 bases are TGCAGCGTCGAAGGGTCGTGGGGGGATAACTACGAGCAGTACTTC. Amino acids: CSVEGSWGDNYEQYF.

This chain links TRBV19 with TRBJ2-7; D is perhaps TRBD2 (6 bases). Per the germline V gene, CDR1 is LNHDA and CDR2 is SQIVND (reference sequence). The V and J ends lost 3 bases and 7 bases respectively, with 13 bases between them. This CDR3 has 13 amino acids. The CDR3 DNA reads TGTGCCAGTAGTATCGGAGGGAAAGGAGAGCAGTACTTC. This sequence encodes CASSIGGKGEQYF.

The chain joins TRBV19 to TRBJ1-5; perhaps TRBD1 as D (6 bases). Germline CDR1 reads LNHDA; CDR2 reads SQIVND (reference sequence). The CDR3 totals 17 residues. V was trimmed by 3 bases and J by 0 bases, leaving 15 bases between them. The CDR3 reads CASSIRGSFYSNQPQHF. In DNA, the CDR3 is TGTGCCAGTAGTATCAGGGGCTCATTTTATAGCAATCAGCCCCAGCATTTT.